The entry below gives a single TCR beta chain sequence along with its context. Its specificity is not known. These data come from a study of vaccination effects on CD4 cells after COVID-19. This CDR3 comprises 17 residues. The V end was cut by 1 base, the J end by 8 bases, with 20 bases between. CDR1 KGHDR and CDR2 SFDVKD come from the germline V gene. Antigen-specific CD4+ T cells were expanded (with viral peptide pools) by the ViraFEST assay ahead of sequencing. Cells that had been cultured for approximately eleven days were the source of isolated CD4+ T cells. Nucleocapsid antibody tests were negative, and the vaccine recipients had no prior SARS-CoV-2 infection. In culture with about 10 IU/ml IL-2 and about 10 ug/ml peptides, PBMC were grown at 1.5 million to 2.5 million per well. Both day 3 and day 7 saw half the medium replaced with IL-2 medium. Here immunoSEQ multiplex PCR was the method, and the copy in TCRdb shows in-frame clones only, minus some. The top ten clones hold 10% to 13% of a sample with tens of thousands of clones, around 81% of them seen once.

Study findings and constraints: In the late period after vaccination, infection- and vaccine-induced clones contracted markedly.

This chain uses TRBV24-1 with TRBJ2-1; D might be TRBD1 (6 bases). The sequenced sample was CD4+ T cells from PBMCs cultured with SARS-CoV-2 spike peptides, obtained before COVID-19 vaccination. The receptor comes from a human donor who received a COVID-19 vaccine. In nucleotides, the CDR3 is TGTGCCACCAGTGATTTTGGAACAGGGAGCGGTGGGGATGAGCAGTTCTTC. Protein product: CATSDFGTGSGGDEQFF.